Below are 25 T cell receptor beta chains sequenced from a single sample in a study of cytomegalovirus exposure and HLA in healthy donors. Repertoires were generated with immunoSEQ multiplex PCR, while TCRdb's copy carries only in-frame clones and drops some. This repertoire shows 90,000 to 100,000 clones, roughly 87% found once; its top ten account for roughly 4%. The sample was PBMCs. All receptors derive from a woman in her 30s in good health and CMV-seronegative.

The chain couples TRBV13 to TRBJ1-3, with 7 bases lining up with TRBD1. There are 15 residues in the CDR3. Germline V CDR1 and CDR2: PRHDT, FYEKMQ (reference sequence). After removal of 5 bases from V and 2 bases from J, the junction contained 6 bases not matched to a gene. In nucleotides, the CDR3 is TGTGCCAGCAGCATATACAGGGGAACTGGAAACACCATATATTTT. Protein product: CASSIYRGTGNTIYF.

The chain links TRBV6-5 to TRBJ2-7, with a possible D match to TRBD2 (5 bases). CDR1 MNHEY and CDR2 SVGAGI come from the germline V gene. This CDR3 region has 13 residues. Trimming took off 6 bases at V and 6 bases at J, with 15 bases between the two ends. CDR3 DNA: TGTGCCAGCAGCAGCACGACTATCACCGAGCAGTACTTC. It codes for CASSSTTITEQYF.

In regard to this clone: No conserved phenylalanine or tryptophan is present at the end of the CDR3, so a read error is the likely explanation. The chain links TRBV5-6 to TRBJ2-2; D is perhaps TRBD1 or TRBD2 (5 bases each). The CDR3 sequence is 17 residues long. Between the trimmed V and J ends, which lost 4 bases and 3 bases, there was a span of 19 bases. CDR1 is SGHDT and CDR2 is YYEEEE in the germline V gene. CDR3 protein: CASSRFGGGRDTGELFS. CDR3 DNA sequence: TGTGCCAGCAGCCGATTCGGTGGGGGACGGGACACCGGGGAGCTGTTTTCT.

The chain employs TRBV6-1 and TRBJ2-3; tentative D call: TRBD1 (6 bases). V dropped 6 bases and J dropped 5 bases, with 18 bases sitting between them. Germline lookup yields CDR1 MNHNS and CDR2 SASEGT. This CDR3 comprises 15 residues. Here the CDR3 DNA reads TGTGCCAGCAGCCCCACAGGGAATTCGGGAGATACGCAGTATTTT. It codes for CASSPTGNSGDTQYF.

The V and J genes are TRBV5-1 and TRBJ2-1; the D gene is possibly TRBD1 (6 bases). Between the trimmed V and J ends, which lost 2 bases and 9 bases, there was a span of 18 bases. Germline values: CDR1 SGHRS, CDR2 YFSETQ. There are 15 residues in the CDR3. For the CDR3, the DNA is TGCGCCAGCAGCTTTATGACTATGCTACAGGGTGAGCAGTTCTTC. Residues: CASSFMTMLQGEQFF.

The chain joins TRBV7-2 to TRBJ1-5, with D possibly matching TRBD1 (5 bases). V was shortened by 0 bases and J by 2 bases, with 5 bases between the two germline ends. The CDR3 is 14 amino acids. Germline values: CDR1 SGHTA, CDR2 FQGNSA. The CDR3 DNA reads as TGTGCCAGCAGCTTAGCCAGGGGCAATCAGCCCCAGCATTTT. It encodes CASSLARGNQPQHF.

The chain has TRBV2 and TRBJ1-2, with TRBD1 as a possible D gene (6 bases). V was shortened by 5 bases and J by 4 bases, with 14 bases between the two germline ends. Germline CDR1 reads SNHLY; CDR2 reads FYNNEI. The CDR3 totals 14 residues. CDR3 bases: TGTGCCAGCAGTCCCGGGGGGGCCGGCTATGGCTACACCTTC. Protein sequence: CASSPGGAGYGYTF.

This clone was seen a single time. The rearrangement uses TRBV27 and TRBJ2-7; 12 nucleotides align to TRBD1. CDR3 length equals 16 residues. Looked up from germline, CDR1 is MNHEY and CDR2 is SMNVEV (reference sequence). V lost 0 bases to trimming and J lost 4 bases; unmatched junction nucleotides: 4. The CDR3 nucleotides are TGTGCCAGCAGTTTATCCGGGACAGGGGGCTGGTACGAGCAGTACTTC. Translation gives CASSLSGTGGWYEQYF.

The chain is built from TRBV6-1 and TRBJ2-7, with D possibly matching TRBD2 (6 bases). The CDR3 length is 14 residues. Looked up from germline, CDR1 is MNHNS and CDR2 is SASEGT. The V end was cut by 6 bases, the J end by 3 bases, with 15 bases between. The CDR3 loop is CASRGAGRNYEQYF. CDR3 bases: TGTGCCAGCAGGGGTGCGGGGAGGAACTACGAGCAGTACTTC.

This chain joins TRBV7-3 and TRBJ2-3, with D maybe TRBD1 (5 bases). There are 13 residues in the CDR3. Germline V gives CDR1 SGHTA, CDR2 FQGTGA. Trimming removed 3 bases at V and 8 bases at J, with 12 bases between. CDR3 amino acids: CASSFQGDGTQYF. CDR3 coding DNA: TGTGCCAGCAGCTTCCAGGGTGATGGTACGCAGTATTTT.

The chain employs TRBV28 and TRBJ2-3; TRBD2 agrees at 9 bases. Germline assignment: CDR1 MDHEN and CDR2 SYDVKM. This CDR3 is built from 14 residues. V lost 6 bases, J lost 15 bases, and 16 bases stayed unmatched. CDR3 in DNA: TGTGCCAGCAGCCGAACCCTCACTAGCGGGTTATATTATTTT. Its translation is CASSRTLTSGLYYF.

The rearrangement joins TRBV19 to TRBJ2-3, with TRBD1 matching 7 bases. V lost 5 bases, J lost 1 base, and 6 bases stayed unmatched. Per the germline V gene, CDR1 is LNHDA and CDR2 is SQIVND (reference sequence). This CDR3 has 15 residues. This chain's CDR3 is CASSLTGAGTDTQYF. CDR3 DNA sequence: TGTGCCAGTAGTCTCACAGGGGCCGGCACAGATACGCAGTATTTT.

In this sample, this clone turned up once. The chain is built from TRBV5-6 and TRBJ1-1, with a possible D match to TRBD1 (5 bases). Germline CDR1 SGHDT, CDR2 YYEEEE. This CDR3 is built from 14 residues. The V gene lost 3 bases and the J gene lost 1 base, with 10 bases spanning the gap. CDR3 nucleotide sequence: TGTGCCAGCAGCTCGGAAACAGGGAACACTGAAGCTTTCTTT. This gives the protein CASSSETGNTEAFF.

The chain has TRBV5-1 and TRBJ1-4; D is unresolved. V was pared by 8 bases and J by 9 bases, with 20 bases between. The CDR3 runs 14 residues. The germline V gene encodes CDR1 SGHRS and CDR2 YFSETQ. The CDR3 DNA is TGCGCCAGACCACCCCCCCTCGAGGGAAAAAAACTGTTTTTT. Amino acids: CARPPPLEGKKLFF.

V gene TRBV7-9 combines with J gene TRBJ2-7; D uncertain. There are 14 residues in the CDR3. The V end lost 1 base, the J end lost 6 bases, and 13 bases lay between the germline ends. CDR1 is SEHNR, CDR2 FQNEAQ, per germline (reference sequence). The CDR3 here is CASSLVPGPSEQYF. The CDR3 coding sequence is TGTGCCAGCAGCTTAGTTCCGGGTCCGAGCGAGCAGTACTTC.

The V call is TRBV7-3, the J call TRBJ1-2; TRBD1 matches 9 bases. Per germline, CDR1 SGHTA and CDR2 FQGTGA. The CDR3 is 15 residues long. The junction had 7 bases not matched to a gene; V was cut back by 6 bases and J by 2 bases. The CDR3 loop is CASSSTGTGNYGYTF. The CDR3 DNA reads as TGTGCCAGCAGTTCGACCGGGACAGGGAACTATGGCTACACCTTC.

The gene calls are TRBV5-4 and TRBJ2-3, with 9 bases fitting TRBD2. V lost 0 bases to trimming and J lost 2 bases; unmatched junction nucleotides: 1. Germline loops: CDR1 SGHNT, CDR2 YYREEE (reference sequence). The CDR3 consists of 15 residues. CDR3 sequence: CASSLGLADTDTQYF. For the CDR3, the DNA is TGTGCCAGCAGCTTGGGACTAGCGGACACAGATACGCAGTATTTT.

The table lists this clone with a count of one. CDR3 protein: CASSEPVRGPHYEQYF. The CDR3 nucleotides are TGTGCCAGCAGTGAACCGGTCAGGGGGCCACACTACGAGCAGTACTTC. The V and J genes are TRBV6-1 and TRBJ2-7; the match to TRBD1 covers 8 bases. Germline V gives CDR1 MNHNS, CDR2 SASEGT. The CDR3 has 16 amino acids. Germline trimming cut 2 bases from V and 3 bases from J; bases unmatched to any gene: 9.

This clone was seen ten or more times. The J gene is TRBJ2-1, the V gene TRBV2; D might be TRBD1 (6 bases). Germline V lookup: CDR1 SNHLY, CDR2 FYNNEI. The CDR3 consists of 13 residues. The V end lost 7 bases, the J end lost 1 base, and 8 bases lay between the germline ends. The DNA of the CDR3 is TGTGCCAGCAATACAGGGTCCTACAATGAGCAGTTCTTC. Protein sequence: CASNTGSYNEQFF.

This clone was counted between two and nine times. This rearrangement joins TRBV2 to TRBJ1-1; D uncertain. CDR1 and CDR2 from the germline V gene are SNHLY and FYNNEI. Trimming stripped 7 bases from V and 0 bases from J, with 12 bases between. The CDR3 runs to 14 residues. The CDR3 sequence: CASNDQTLNTEAFF. CDR3 nucleotide sequence: TGTGCCAGCAATGACCAAACTTTGAACACTGAAGCTTTCTTT.

The chain links TRBV5-6 to TRBJ1-2; 9 bases line up with TRBD1. Germline CDR1 reads SGHDT; CDR2 reads YYEEEE. The CDR3 contains 17 residues. V shed 3 bases and J 6 bases; nucleotides not matched to a gene: 15. The CDR3 loop reads CASSSYTPGTGRHGYTF. CDR3 nucleotides: TGTGCCAGCAGCTCCTATACTCCCGGGACAGGGCGGCATGGCTACACCTTC. The full variable domain, completed using reference TRBV5-6 and TRBJ1-2, is DAGVTQSPTHLIKTRGQQVTLRCSPKSGHDTVSWYQQALGQGPQFIFQYYEEEERQRGNFPDRFSGHQFPNYSSELNVNALLLGDSALYLCASSSYTPGTGRHGYTFGSGTRLTVV.

The chain has TRBV19 and TRBJ2-4; a possible D gene is TRBD1 (5 bases). This CDR3 is 14 amino acids long. With 6 bases removed from V and 5 bases from J, the gap between germline ends came to 14 bases. Germline V gene lookup returns CDR1 LNHDA and CDR2 SQIVND (reference sequence). The CDR3 DNA follows: TGTGCCAGTAGCGTCGGTGGGGCCCAAAACATTCAGTACTTC. Translated: CASSVGGAQNIQYF.

The CDR3 DNA is TGTGCCAGCAGCCCAGGACCAGGGGGGAGCTATGGCTACACCTTC. It codes for CASSPGPGGSYGYTF. The genes are TRBV11-1 and TRBJ1-2; 7 bases map to TRBD1. The CDR3 spans 15 residues. CDR1 is SGHAT and CDR2 is FQDESV in the germline V gene (reference sequence). V lost 5 bases and J lost 4; bases outside the gene matches: 10. The complete variable domain, with remaining parts taken from reference TRBV11-1 and TRBJ1-2, reads EAEVAQSPRYKITEKSQAVAFWCDPISGHATLYWYRQILGQGPELLVQFQDESVVDDSQLPKDRFSAERLKGVDSTLKIQPAELGDSAMYLCASSPGPGGSYGYTFGSGTRLTVV.

The chain is built from TRBV7-8 and TRBJ1-2, with 7 nucleotides matching TRBD1. V trimming: 5 bases; J trimming: 3 bases; junction bases outside the gene matches: 12. Germline loops: CDR1 SGHVS, CDR2 FQNEAQ. There are 16 residues in the CDR3. CDR3 sequence reads: CASSPADRNGDYGYTF. CDR3 bases: TGTGCCAGCAGCCCCGCGGACAGGAATGGCGACTATGGCTACACCTTC.

A remark on this clone: Other DNA variants within this sample encode the same CDR3. The chain recombines TRBV9 with TRBJ2-7; no clear D. Trimming took 0 bases from V and 3 from J, leaving 7 bases between them. The CDR3 consists of 13 residues. Germline V gene lookup returns CDR1 SGDLS and CDR2 YYNGEE. The CDR3 DNA reads as TGTGCCAGCAGCGTAGGTGGCAGCTACGAGCAGTACTTC. Its protein is CASSVGGSYEQYF.